These 10 T cell receptor beta chains came from one sample sequenced in a study of blood T cell repertoires in COVID-19. Sequenced by immunoSEQ multiplex PCR; TCRdb stores in-frame clones only, minus some. The data hold around 300,000 clones, with around 90% observed a single time. Sequencing used peripheral blood. The source of these receptors is a man aged 50-60 years with acute or convalescent COVID-19.

This clone appeared many times. This rearrangement joins TRBV19 to TRBJ1-2; 7 bases fit TRBD1. V shed 8 bases and J 0 bases; nucleotides not matched to a gene: 12. Germline V lookup: CDR1 LNHDA, CDR2 SQIVND (reference sequence). The CDR3 has 16 amino acids. The CDR3 protein is CASASTGDPANYGYTF. CDR3 nucleotides: TGTGCCAGTGCCTCTACAGGGGACCCAGCTAACTATGGCTACACCTTC.

The genes are TRBV27 and TRBJ2-1, with 7 nucleotides matching TRBD1. The CDR3 extends over 15 amino acids. Germline V lookup: CDR1 MNHEY, CDR2 SMNVEV (reference sequence). Trimming took 4 bases from V and 8 from J; bases not matched to a gene: 11. CDR3 bases: TGTGCCAGCAGTTGGACAGGCCCCGATGGGGATGAGCAGTTCTTC. As protein: CASSWTGPDGDEQFF.

This chain links TRBV12-3 or TRBV12-4 with TRBJ1-2, with D maybe TRBD1 (6 bases). V lost 5 bases to trimming and J lost 4 bases, with 8 bases between them. The CDR3 covers 12 residues. The DNA for the CDR3 is TGTGCCAGCAGTCAGGGGCTCTATGGCTACACCTTC. Translating it yields CASSQGLYGYTF.

J is TRBJ2-7 and V is TRBV7-8; D is uncertain. This CDR3 is built from 14 residues. V was clipped by 1 base and J by 2 bases, with 9 bases between them. Germline assignment: CDR1 SGHVS and CDR2 FQNEAQ. DNA of the CDR3: TGTGCCAGCAGCTTAGGTCCGGTCACCTACGAGCAGTACTTC. It yields the protein CASSLGPVTYEQYF.

The V call is TRBV12-3 or TRBV12-4, the J call TRBJ2-2; D might be TRBD1 (6 bases). The V end was cut by 5 bases, the J end by 9 bases, with 13 bases between. The CDR3 has 13 amino acids. The CDR3 reads CASSPTGPRELFF. CDR3 DNA sequence: TGTGCCAGCAGTCCTACAGGGCCCCGGGAGCTGTTTTTT.

This clone appeared a single time. The gene calls are TRBV4-1 and TRBJ1-1, with D perhaps TRBD1 (6 bases). V was clipped by 0 bases and J by 2 bases, with 13 bases between them. The CDR3 loop spans 16 amino acids. Germline V CDR1 and CDR2: MGHRA, YSYEKL. The DNA of the CDR3 is TGCGCCAGCAGCCAAGATTGGACAGCCTACAACACTGAAGCTTTCTTT. This codes for CASSQDWTAYNTEAFF.

This chain connects TRBV9 to TRBJ1-6; 9 bases are a match to TRBD1. This CDR3 is built from 15 residues. V lost 0 bases, J lost 9 bases, and 4 bases stayed unmatched. Germline V CDR1 and CDR2: SGDLS, YYNGEE. In nucleotides, the CDR3 is TGTGCCAGCAGCGTAGGGGGACAGGGTAGTTCACCCCTCCACTTT. Translated: CASSVGGQGSSPLHF. Looking up the rest from reference TRBV9 and TRBJ1-6 gives the full variable domain: DSGVTQTPKHLITATGQRVTLRCSPRSGDLSVYWYQQSLDQGLQFLIQYYNGEERAKGNILERFSAQQFPDLHSELNLSSLELGDSALYFCASSVGGQGSSPLHFGNGTRLTVT.

The chain combines TRBV10-1 with TRBJ2-7; possible D gene TRBD2, 5 bases. Per germline, CDR1 WNHNN and CDR2 SYGVQD (reference sequence). V lost 4 bases to trimming and J lost 3 bases, with 7 bases between them. The CDR3 extends over 12 amino acids. This CDR3 reads CASSGGLYEQYF. The CDR3 DNA reads as TGCGCCAGCAGTGGCGGACTCTACGAGCAGTACTTC.

This clone was seen only once. This chain links TRBV30 with TRBJ1-5; D might be TRBD1 (5 bases). V lost 5 bases, J lost 2 bases, and 16 bases lay in between. CDR1 and CDR2 (germline): GTSNPN, SVGIG (reference sequence). There are 15 residues in the CDR3. In DNA form, the CDR3 reads TGTGCCTGGGGTAATGAAGCGGGGGGCAATCAGCCCCAGCATTTT. Its protein product is CAWGNEAGGNQPQHF.

The rearrangement uses TRBV2 and TRBJ2-1, with a tentative D call TRBD1 (5 bases). CDR1 is SNHLY, CDR2 FYNNEI, per germline. CDR3 length: 12 amino acids. Trimming stripped 9 bases from V and 2 bases from J, with 8 bases between. The CDR3 DNA reads as TGTGCCAGTTGGGGCCCCTACAATGAGCAGTTCTTC. Translation gives CASWGPYNEQFF.